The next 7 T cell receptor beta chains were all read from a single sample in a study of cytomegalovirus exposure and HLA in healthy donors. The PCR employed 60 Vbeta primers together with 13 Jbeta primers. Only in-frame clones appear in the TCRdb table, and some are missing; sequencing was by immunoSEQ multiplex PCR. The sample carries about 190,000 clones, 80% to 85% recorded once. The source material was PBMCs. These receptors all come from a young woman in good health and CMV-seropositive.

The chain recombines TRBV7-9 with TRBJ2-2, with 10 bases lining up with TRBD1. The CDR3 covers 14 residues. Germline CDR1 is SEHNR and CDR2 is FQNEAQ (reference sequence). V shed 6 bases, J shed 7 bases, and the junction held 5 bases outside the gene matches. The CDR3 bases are TGTGCCAGCAGTAAGACAGGGGGCTTCGGGGAGCTGTTTTTT. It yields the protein CASSKTGGFGELFF.

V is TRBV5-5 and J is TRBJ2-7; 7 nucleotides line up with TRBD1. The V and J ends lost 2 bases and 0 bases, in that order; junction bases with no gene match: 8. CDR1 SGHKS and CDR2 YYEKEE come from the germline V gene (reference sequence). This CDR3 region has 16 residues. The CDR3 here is CASSFKGAGFSYEQYF. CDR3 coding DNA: TGTGCCAGCAGCTTCAAGGGGGCAGGATTCTCCTACGAGCAGTACTTC.

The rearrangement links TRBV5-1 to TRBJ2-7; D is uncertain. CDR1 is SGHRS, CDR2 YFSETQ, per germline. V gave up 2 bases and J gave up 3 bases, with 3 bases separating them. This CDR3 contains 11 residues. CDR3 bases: TGCGCCAGCAGCTTCGGCTACGAGCAGTACTTC. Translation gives CASSFGYEQYF.

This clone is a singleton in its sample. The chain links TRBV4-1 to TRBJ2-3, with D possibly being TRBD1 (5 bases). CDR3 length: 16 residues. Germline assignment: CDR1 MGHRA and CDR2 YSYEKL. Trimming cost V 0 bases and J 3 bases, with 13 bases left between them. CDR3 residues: CASSQEFMGRTDTQYF. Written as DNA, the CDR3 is TGCGCCAGCAGCCAAGAGTTCATGGGGCGGACAGATACGCAGTATTTT.

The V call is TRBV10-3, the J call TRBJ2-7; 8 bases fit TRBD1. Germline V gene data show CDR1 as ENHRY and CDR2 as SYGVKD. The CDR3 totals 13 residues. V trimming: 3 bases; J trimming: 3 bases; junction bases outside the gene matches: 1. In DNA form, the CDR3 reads TGTGCCATCAGTGAAGGACAGGGCTACGAGCAGTACTTC. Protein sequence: CAISEGQGYEQYF.

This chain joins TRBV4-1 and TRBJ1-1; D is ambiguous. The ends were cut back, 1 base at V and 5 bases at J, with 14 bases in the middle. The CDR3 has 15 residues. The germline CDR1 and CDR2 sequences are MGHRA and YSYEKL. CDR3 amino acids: CASSQVKGGETEAFF. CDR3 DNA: TGCGCCAGCAGCCAAGTTAAAGGCGGTGAAACTGAAGCTTTCTTT.

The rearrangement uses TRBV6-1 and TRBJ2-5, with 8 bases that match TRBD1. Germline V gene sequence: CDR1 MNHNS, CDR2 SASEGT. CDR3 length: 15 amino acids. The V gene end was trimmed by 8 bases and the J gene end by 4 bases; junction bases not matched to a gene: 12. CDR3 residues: CASCMLRQGPETQYF. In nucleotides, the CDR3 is TGTGCCAGCTGCATGCTTAGACAGGGGCCAGAGACCCAGTACTTC.